This T cell receptor beta chain was sequenced in a study of human T cells and chemical hapten exposure. TCRdb itself ran the RACE reads through MiXCR, one entry per CDR3 protein. The repertoire holds more than 100,000 distinct CDR3 sequences, with approximately 15% as singletons. Time point specified: pre-sensitization, week 0. Indicated treatment: therapeutic diphenylcyclopropenone sensitization with weekly scalp DPC. The V and J ends lost 6 bases and 10 bases respectively, with 22 bases between them. CDR1 and CDR2 (germline): MNHEY, SMNVEV (reference sequence). The CDR3 spans 14 residues. The J gene is TRBJ2-7, the V gene TRBV27; D is perhaps TRBD2 (7 bases). This sequence originates from a young woman with alopecia areata. Some clones in this sample may be carry-over from other donors' samples. The sample here was whole blood, taken in connection with sensitization to the hapten diphenylcyclopropenone (DPC). CDR3 nucleotide sequence: TGTGCCAGCAGCCCCCGAGGGGGGGGACTTGGACAGTACTTC. Encoded protein: CASSPRGGGLGQYF.